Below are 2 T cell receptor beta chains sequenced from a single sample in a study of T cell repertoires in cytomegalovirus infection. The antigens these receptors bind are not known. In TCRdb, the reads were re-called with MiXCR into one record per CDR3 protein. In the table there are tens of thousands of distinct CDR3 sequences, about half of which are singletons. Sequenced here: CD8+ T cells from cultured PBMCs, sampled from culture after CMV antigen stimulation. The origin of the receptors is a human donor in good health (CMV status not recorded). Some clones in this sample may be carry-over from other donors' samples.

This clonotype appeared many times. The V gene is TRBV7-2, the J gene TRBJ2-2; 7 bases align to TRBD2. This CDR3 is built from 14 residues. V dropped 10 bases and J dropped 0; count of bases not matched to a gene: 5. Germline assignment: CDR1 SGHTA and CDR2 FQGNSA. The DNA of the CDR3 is TGTGCCACCAACCTAGCGGCGAACACCGGGGAGCTGTTTTTT. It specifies CATNLAANTGELFF.

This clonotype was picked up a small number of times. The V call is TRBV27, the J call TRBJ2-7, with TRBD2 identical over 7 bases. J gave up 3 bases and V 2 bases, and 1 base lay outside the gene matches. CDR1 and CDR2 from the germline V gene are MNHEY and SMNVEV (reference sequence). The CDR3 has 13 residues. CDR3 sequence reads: CASSLGLVYEQYF. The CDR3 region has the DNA TGTGCCAGCAGTTTAGGACTAGTCTACGAGCAGTACTTC.